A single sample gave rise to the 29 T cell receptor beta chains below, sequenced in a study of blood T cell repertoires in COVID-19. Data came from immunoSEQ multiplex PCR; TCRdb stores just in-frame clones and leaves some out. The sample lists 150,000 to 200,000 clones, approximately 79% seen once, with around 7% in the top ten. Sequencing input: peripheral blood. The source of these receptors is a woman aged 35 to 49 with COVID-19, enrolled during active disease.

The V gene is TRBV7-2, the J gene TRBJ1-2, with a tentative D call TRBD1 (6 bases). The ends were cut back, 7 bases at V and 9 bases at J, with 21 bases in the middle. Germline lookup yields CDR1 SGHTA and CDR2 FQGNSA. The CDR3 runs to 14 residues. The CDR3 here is CASTPTGTRFRYTF. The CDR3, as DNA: TGTGCCAGCACCCCCACCGGGACACGGTTTCGCTACACCTTC.

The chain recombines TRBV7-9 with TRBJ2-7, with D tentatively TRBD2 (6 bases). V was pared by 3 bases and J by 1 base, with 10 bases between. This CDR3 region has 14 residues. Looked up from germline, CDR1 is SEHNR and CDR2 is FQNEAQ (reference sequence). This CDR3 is CASSLSSGSYEQYF. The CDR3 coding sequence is TGTGCCAGCAGCTTGTCGAGCGGGTCCTACGAGCAGTACTTC.

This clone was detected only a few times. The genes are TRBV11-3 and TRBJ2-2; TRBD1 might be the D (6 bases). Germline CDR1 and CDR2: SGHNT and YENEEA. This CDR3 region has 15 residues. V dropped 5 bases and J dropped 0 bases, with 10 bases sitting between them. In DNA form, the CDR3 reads TGTGCCAGCAGCCGGGGACACCCGAACACCGGGGAGCTGTTTTTT. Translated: CASSRGHPNTGELFF.

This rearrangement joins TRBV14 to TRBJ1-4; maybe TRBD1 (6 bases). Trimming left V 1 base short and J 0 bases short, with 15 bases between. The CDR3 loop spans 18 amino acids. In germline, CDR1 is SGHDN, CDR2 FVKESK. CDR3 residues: CASSQVKDSLATNEKLFF. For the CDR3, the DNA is TGTGCCAGCAGCCAAGTAAAGGACAGCCTTGCAACTAATGAAAAACTGTTTTTT.

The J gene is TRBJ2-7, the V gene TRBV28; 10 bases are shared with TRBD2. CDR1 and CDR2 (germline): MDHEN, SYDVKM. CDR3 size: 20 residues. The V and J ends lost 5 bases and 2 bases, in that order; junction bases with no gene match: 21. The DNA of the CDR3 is TGTGCCAGCAGTGAACCCCCCGGGACTAGCGCCGAGCCCGTTCCCTACGAGCAGTACTTC. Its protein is CASSEPPGTSAEPVPYEQYF. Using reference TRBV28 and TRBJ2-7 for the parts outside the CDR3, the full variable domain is DVKVTQSSRYLVKRTGEKVFLECVQDMDHENMFWYRQDPGLGLRLIYFSYDVKMKEKGDIPEGYSVSREKKERFSLILESASTNQTSMYLCASSEPPGTSAEPVPYEQYFGPGTRLTVT.

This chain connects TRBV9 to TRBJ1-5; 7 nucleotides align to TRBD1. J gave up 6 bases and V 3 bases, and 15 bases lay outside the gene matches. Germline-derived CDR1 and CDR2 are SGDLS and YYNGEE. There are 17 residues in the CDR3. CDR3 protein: CASSAGTEGVSGQPQHF. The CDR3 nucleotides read TGTGCCAGCAGCGCCGGGACAGAAGGCGTTTCAGGTCAGCCCCAGCATTTT.

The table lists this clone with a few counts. CDR3 residues: CASSLITGSFSSPLHF. The CDR3 region has the DNA TGTGCCAGCAGCTTGATCACGGGATCCTTCTCTTCACCCCTCCACTTT. V gene TRBV5-6 combines with J gene TRBJ1-6, with D unclear. With 1 base removed from V and 9 bases from J, the gap between germline ends came to 17 bases. The CDR3 is 16 amino acids. Germline V gene lookup returns CDR1 SGHDT and CDR2 YYEEEE.

Here the CDR3 DNA reads TGTGCCAGCCTACGACTAGCGGGAGACGAGCAGTACTTC. This translates into CASLRLAGDEQYF. This chain uses TRBV7-9 with TRBJ2-7, with 12 nucleotides matching TRBD2. Trimming at V came to 8 bases and at J to 5 bases, leaving 4 bases not matched to a gene. CDR1 is SEHNR and CDR2 is FQNEAQ in the germline V gene (reference sequence). This CDR3 contains 13 residues. The whole variable domain, remainder taken from reference TRBV7-9 and TRBJ2-7, is DTGVSQNPRHKITKRGQNVTFRCDPISEHNRLYWYRQTLGQGPEFLTYFQNEAQLEKSRLLSDRFSAERPKGSFSTLEIQRTEQGDSAMYLCASLRLAGDEQYFGPGTRLTVT.

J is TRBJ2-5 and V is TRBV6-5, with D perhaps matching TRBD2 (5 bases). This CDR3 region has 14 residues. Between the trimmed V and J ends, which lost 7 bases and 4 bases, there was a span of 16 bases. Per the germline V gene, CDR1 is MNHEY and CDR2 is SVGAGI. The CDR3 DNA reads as TGTGCCAGCAATCGGGCGGGTGGTAGAGAGACCCAGTACTTC. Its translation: CASNRAGGRETQYF.

DNA of the CDR3: TGTGCCATCAGTGACGGGGCTAGCGCTGCCCAAGAGACCCAGTACTTC. It encodes CAISDGASAAQETQYF. This chain connects TRBV10-3 to TRBJ2-5; maybe TRBD2 (6 bases). The CDR3 consists of 16 residues. V was clipped by 3 bases and J by 1 base, with 15 bases between them. Looked up from germline, CDR1 is ENHRY and CDR2 is SYGVKD.

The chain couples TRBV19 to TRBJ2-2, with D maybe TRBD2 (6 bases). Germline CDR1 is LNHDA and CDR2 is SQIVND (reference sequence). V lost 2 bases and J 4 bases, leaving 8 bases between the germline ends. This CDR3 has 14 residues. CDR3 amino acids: CASSIYGGTGELFF. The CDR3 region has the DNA TGTGCCAGTAGTATATACGGGGGCACCGGGGAGCTGTTTTTT. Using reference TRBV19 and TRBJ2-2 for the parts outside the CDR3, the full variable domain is DGGITQSPKYLFRKEGQNVTLSCEQNLNHDAMYWYRQDPGQGLRLIYYSQIVNDFQKGDIAEGYSVSREKKESFPLTVTSAQKNPTAFYLCASSIYGGTGELFFGEGSRLTVL.

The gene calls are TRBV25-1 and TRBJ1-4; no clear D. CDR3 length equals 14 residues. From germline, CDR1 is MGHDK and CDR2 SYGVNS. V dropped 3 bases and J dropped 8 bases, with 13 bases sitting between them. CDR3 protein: CASSDAGRREKLFF. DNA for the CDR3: TGTGCCAGCAGTGATGCAGGTCGAAGGGAAAAACTGTTTTTT.

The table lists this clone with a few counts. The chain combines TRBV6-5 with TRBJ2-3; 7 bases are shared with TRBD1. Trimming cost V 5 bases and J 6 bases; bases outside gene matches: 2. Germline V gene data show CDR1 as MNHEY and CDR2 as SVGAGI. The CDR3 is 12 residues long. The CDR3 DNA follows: TGTGCCAGCAGTAAGGGGGCCGATACGCAGTATTTT. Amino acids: CASSKGADTQYF.

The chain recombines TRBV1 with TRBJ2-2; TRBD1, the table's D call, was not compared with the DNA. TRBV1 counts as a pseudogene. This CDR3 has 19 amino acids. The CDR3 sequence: CTSSQERGQFSSNTGELFF. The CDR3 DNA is TGCACCAGCAGCCAAGAAAGGGGACAGTTTTCCTCGAACACCGGGGAGCTGTTTTTT.

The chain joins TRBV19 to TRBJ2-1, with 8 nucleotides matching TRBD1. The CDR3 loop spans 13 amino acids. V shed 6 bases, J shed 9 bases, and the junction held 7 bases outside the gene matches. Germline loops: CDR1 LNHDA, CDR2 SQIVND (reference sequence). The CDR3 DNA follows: TGTGCCAGTAGGCAGGGGGCGCTGGGTGAGCAGTTCTTC. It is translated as CASRQGALGEQFF. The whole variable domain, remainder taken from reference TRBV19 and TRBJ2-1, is DGGITQSPKYLFRKEGQNVTLSCEQNLNHDAMYWYRQDPGQGLRLIYYSQIVNDFQKGDIAEGYSVSREKKESFPLTVTSAQKNPTAFYLCASRQGALGEQFFGPGTRLTVL.

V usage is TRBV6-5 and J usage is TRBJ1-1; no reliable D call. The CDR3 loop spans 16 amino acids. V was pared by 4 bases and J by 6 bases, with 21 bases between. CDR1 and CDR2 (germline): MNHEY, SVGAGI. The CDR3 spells CASSSPGGRILSEAFF. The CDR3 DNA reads TGTGCCAGCAGTTCTCCTGGAGGAAGGATTCTATCTGAAGCTTTCTTT.

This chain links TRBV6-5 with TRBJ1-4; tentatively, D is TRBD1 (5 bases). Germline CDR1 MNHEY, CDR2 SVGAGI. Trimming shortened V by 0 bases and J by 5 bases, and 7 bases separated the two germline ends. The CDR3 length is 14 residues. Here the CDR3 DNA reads TGTGCCAGCAGTTACTCGGGGGGAAATGAAAAACTGTTTTTT. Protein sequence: CASSYSGGNEKLFF.

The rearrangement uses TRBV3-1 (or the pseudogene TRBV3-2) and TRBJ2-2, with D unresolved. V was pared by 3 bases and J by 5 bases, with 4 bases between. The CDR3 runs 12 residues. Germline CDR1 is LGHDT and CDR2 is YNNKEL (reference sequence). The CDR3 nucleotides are TGTGCCAGCAGCCATCGTACCGGGGAGCTGTTTTTT. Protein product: CASSHRTGELFF.

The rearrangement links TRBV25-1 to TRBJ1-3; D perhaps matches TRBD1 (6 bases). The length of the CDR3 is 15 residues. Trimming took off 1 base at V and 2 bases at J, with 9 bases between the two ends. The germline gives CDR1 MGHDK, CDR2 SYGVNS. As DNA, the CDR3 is TGTGCCAGCAGTGAATTGGCAGGGGCTGGAAACACCATATATTTT. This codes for CASSELAGAGNTIYF.

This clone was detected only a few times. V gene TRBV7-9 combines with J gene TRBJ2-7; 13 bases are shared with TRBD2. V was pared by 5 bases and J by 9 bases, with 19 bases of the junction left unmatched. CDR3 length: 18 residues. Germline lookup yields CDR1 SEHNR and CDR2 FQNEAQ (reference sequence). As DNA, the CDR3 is TGTGCCAGCAGCACCAAGGAGGGACTAGCGGGATTTAAGATTGGGCAGTACTTC. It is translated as CASSTKEGLAGFKIGQYF.

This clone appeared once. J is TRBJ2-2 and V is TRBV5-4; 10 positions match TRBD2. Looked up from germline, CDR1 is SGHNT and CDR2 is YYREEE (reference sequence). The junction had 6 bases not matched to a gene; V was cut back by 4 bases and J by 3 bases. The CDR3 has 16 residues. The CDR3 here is CASSPSGGLYTGELFF. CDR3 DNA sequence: TGTGCCAGCAGCCCTAGCGGGGGCTTATACACCGGGGAGCTGTTTTTT.

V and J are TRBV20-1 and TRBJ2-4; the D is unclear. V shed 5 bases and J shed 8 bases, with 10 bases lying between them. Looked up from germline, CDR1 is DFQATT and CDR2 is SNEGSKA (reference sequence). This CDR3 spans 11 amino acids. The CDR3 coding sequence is TGCAGTGCTGTATCCTTTGACATTCAGTACTTC. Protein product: CSAVSFDIQYF.

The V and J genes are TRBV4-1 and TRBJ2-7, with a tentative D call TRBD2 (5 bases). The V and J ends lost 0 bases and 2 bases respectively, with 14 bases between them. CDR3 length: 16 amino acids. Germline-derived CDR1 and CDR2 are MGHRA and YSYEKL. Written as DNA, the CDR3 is TGCGCCAGCAGCCAAGATTTCCCTGGGGAGACCTACGAGCAGTACTTC. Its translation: CASSQDFPGETYEQYF.

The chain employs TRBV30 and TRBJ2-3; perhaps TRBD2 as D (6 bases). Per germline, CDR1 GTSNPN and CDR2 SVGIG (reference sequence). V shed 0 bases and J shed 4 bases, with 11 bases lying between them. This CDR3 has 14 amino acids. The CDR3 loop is CAWSVGGNADTQYF. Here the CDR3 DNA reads TGTGCCTGGAGTGTAGGCGGGAACGCAGATACGCAGTATTTT. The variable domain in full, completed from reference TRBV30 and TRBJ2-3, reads SQTIHQWPATLVQPVGSPLSLECTVEGTSNPNLYWYRQAAGRGLQLLFYSVGIGQISSEVPQNLSASRPQDRQFILSSKKLLLSDSGFYLCAWSVGGNADTQYFGPGTRLTVL.

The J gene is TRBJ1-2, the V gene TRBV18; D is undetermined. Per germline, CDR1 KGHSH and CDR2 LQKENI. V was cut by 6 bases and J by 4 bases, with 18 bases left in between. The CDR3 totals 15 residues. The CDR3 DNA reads TGTGCCAGCTCCCAGGCCCAGCAGGTTGGCTATGGCTACACCTTC. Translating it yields CASSQAQQVGYGYTF.

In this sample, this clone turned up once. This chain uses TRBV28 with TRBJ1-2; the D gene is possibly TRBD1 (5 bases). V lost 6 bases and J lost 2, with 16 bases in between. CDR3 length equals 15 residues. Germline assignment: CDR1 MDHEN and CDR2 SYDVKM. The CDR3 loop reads CASSLAGTPNYGYTF. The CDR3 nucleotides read TGTGCCAGCAGCCTCGCGGGGACCCCCAACTATGGCTACACCTTC.

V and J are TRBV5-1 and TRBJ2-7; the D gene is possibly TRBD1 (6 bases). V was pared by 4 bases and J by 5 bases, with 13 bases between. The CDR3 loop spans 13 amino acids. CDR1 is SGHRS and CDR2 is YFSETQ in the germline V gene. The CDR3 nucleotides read TGCGCCAGCAGCCACCGGGACAAACACGAGCAGTACTTC. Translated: CASSHRDKHEQYF.

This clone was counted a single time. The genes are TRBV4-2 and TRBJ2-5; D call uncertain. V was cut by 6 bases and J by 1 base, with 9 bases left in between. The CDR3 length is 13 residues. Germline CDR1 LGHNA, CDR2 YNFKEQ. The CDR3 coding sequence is TGTGCCAGCAGAACAGACATCCAAGAGACCCAGTACTTC. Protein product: CASRTDIQETQYF.

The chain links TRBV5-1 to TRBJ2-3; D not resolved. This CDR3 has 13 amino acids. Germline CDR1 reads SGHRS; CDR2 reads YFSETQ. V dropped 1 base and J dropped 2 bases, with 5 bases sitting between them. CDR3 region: CASSLYFTDTQYF. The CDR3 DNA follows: TGCGCCAGCAGCTTGTACTTCACAGATACGCAGTATTTT.